These T cell receptor beta chains were read from a single sample in a study of blood T cells in healthy people across ages. MiXCR was run by TCRdb on the 5' RACE reads, yielding one entry per CDR3 protein. The sample records about 1.6 million distinct CDR3 sequences, about 32% being singletons. The specimen was blood. The source of these receptors is a woman aged 25 to 39 in good health. Each CDR3 is given with its conserved first and last residue. A D gene is named only where the DNA matches it firmly. Clone sizes are given selectively: once, few, many, or a class where the clone is expanded.

.	TRBV20-1	TRBJ2-1	few	CSAGGLGTPPYNEQFF	TGCAGTGCTGGCGGTCTAGGGACCCCGCCCTACAATGAGCAGTTCTTC
TRBD2	TRBV29-1	TRBJ2-3	.	CSVAGTRNPDTQYF	TGCAGCGTGGCCGGGACTAGGAATCCAGATACGCAGTATTTT
TRBD1	TRBV20-1	TRBJ2-2	.	CSGQGDVGELFF	TGCAGTGGACAGGGCGACGTCGGGGAGCTGTTTTTT
.	TRBV7-3	TRBJ2-3	few	CASSSKSTDTQYF	TGTGCCAGCAGCTCCAAAAGCACAGATACGCAGTATTTT
.	TRBV2	TRBJ2-3	.	CASSFVIGQRDTQYF	TGTGCCAGCAGTTTCGTGATCGGGCAAAGGGATACGCAGTATTTT
TRBD2	TRBV20-1	TRBJ2-7	few	CSARDEASGSYEQYF	TGCAGTGCTAGAGATGAGGCTAGCGGATCCTACGAGCAGTACTTC
.	TRBV7-8	TRBJ1-4	.	CASSLAKVEKLFF	TGTGCCAGCAGCTTAGCGAAGGTTGAAAAACTGTTTTTT
.	TRBV4-1	TRBJ2-1	few	CASSHLPHNEQFF	TGCGCCAGCAGCCACCTCCCTCACAATGAGCAGTTCTTC
.	TRBV27	TRBJ2-7	.	CVSSLSRPSSYEQYF	TGTGTCAGCAGTTTATCAAGGCCGAGCTCCTACGAGCAGTACTTC
.	TRBV10-3	TRBJ1-2	.	CAIKSNDKGHGYTF	TGTGCCATCAAAAGCAACGATAAGGGACATGGCTACACCTTC
TRBD1	TRBV6-5	TRBJ2-1	many	CASSYGTGSYNEQFF	TGTGCCAGCAGTTACGGGACAGGATCCTACAATGAGCAGTTCTTC
TRBD2	TRBV6-5	TRBJ2-5	few	CASSYAGISGSPTETQYF	TGTGCCAGCAGTTACGCGGGAATTAGCGGGAGCCCCACTGAGACCCAGTACTTC
.	TRBV9	TRBJ2-6	.	CASSVGWGSGANVLTF	TGTGCCAGCAGCGTAGGCTGGGGCTCTGGGGCCAACGTCCTGACTTTC
.	TRBV5-5	TRBJ1-2	many	CASSFVPEKTYTF	TGTGCCAGCAGCTTCGTGCCAGAAAAAACCTACACCTTC
.	TRBV7-2	TRBJ1-6	.	CASSLEKRAPLHF	TGTGCCAGCAGCTTAGAAAAGCGAGCACCCCTCCACTTT
.	TRBV7-9	TRBJ2-6	.	CASSIDRKAGANVLTF	TGTGCCAGCAGCATCGACAGGAAGGCCGGGGCCAACGTCCTGACTTTC
.	TRBV12-3/TRBV12-4	TRBJ2-4	.	CASIPGFRATKNIQYF	TGTGCCAGCATTCCTGGCTTCCGAGCAACCAAAAACATTCAGTACTTC
.	TRBV27	TRBJ1-2	.	CASSLGFGRGHNYGYTF	TGTGCCAGCAGTTTAGGGTTTGGGCGGGGCCATAACTATGGCTACACCTTC
TRBD2	TRBV12-3/TRBV12-4	TRBJ2-1	.	CASSLRGSGDNEQFF	TGTGCCAGCAGTTTGCGAGGTAGCGGGGACAATGAGCAGTTCTTC
.	TRBV14	TRBJ2-1	few	CASSQGPGAYNEQFF	TGTGCCAGCAGCCAAGGACCAGGTGCCTACAATGAGCAGTTCTTC
.	TRBV29-1	TRBJ2-1	many	CSVGSSLQYNEQFF	TGCAGCGTGGGGTCGAGCCTCCAATACAATGAGCAGTTCTTC
TRBD2	TRBV9	TRBJ2-3	few	CASSRTSGSGDTQYF	TGTGCCAGCAGCCGGACTAGCGGGAGCGGAGATACGCAGTATTTT